Sequencing of this T cell receptor (beta chain) was carried out in a study of regulatory T cells in long-lasting Graves disease. To make TCR beta libraries, researchers used iRepertoire HTBI primers and Arm-PCR of CDR3 regions. TCRdb ran MiXCR on the multiplex PCR reads and lists one entry per CDR3 protein. The table has some 600,000 distinct CDR3 sequences, 16% seen once; the top ten hold about 11%. Study-wide results and limits: Under persistent disease, TRBV28, TRBJ1-2 and TRBJ2-5 were used preferentially.

This clonotype was observed a few times. The antigen remains unidentified. Since a much larger clone is just one base distant, this may be a read error. Time point in this sample: newly diagnosed GD, antithyroid drugs for less than 3 months. With RNA extracted from PBMCs as input, the TCR library was made. The CDR3 is made up of 15 amino acids. Looked up from germline, CDR1 is SEHNR and CDR2 is FQNEAQ (reference sequence). V lost 5 bases, J lost 0 bases, and 2 bases stayed unmatched. The sample also formed part of further work on T cells in Graves' hyperthyroidism and ophthalmopathy. That study adds: RT-PCR in the first round (using the HTBI primer set) targeted the TCR CDR3.

Here the sequenced sample was peripheral blood mononuclear cells (PBMCs), taken at new diagnosis, from a patient treated with antithyroid drugs. The source is a man aged 18 to 35 with Graves disease. The chain is built from TRBV7-9 and TRBJ1-5, with 9 bases that match TRBD1. The CDR3 spells CASSGTGYSNQPQHF. DNA for the CDR3: TGTGCCAGCAGCGGGACAGGGTATAGCAATCAGCCCCAGCATTTT.